These T cell receptor beta chains were read from a single sample in a study of T cells after yellow fever vaccination. MiXCR, applied by TCRdb to the 5' RACE reads, yields one record per CDR3 protein. The sample holds hundreds of thousands of distinct CDR3 sequences, approximately 19% seen once. The material sequenced was PBMCs, taken before the yellow fever booster vaccination. The receptor set was obtained from a man younger than 35 who received the YFV17D yellow fever vaccine. Both conserved end residues are part of each CDR3. A D gene is named only where the DNA matches it firmly. Not every row has a clone size; where given, it reads once, few, many or a size class.

abundance,v_gene,d_gene,j_gene,CDR3nt,CDR3aa
NA,TRBV27,TRBD2,TRBJ2-4,TGTGCCAGCAGTTTCGTAGGCGGGAGTACGTACTTC,CASSFVGGSTYF
many,TRBV5-1,TRBD2,TRBJ2-5,TGTGCCAGCAGTAGCGGACTAGCGGGGGGCCAAGAGACCCAGTACTTC,CASSSGLAGGQETQYF
NA,TRBV18,NA,TRBJ2-1,TGTGCCAGCTCACAAAATGCGGGACAGACCAATGAGCAGTTCTTC,CASSQNAGQTNEQFF
few,TRBV20-1,NA,TRBJ2-7,TGCAGTGCCTCTGAGGAGGGCCCTGATGTGCAGTACTTC,CSASEEGPDVQYF
NA,TRBV5-1,NA,TRBJ2-4,TGCGCCAGCAGTTATTCGACGGATGACATTCAGTACTTC,CASSYSTDDIQYF
many,TRBV5-1,NA,TRBJ2-7,TGCGCCAGCAGCTCGCCAGGGTACGAGCAGTACTTC,CASSSPGYEQYF
few,TRBV20-1,NA,TRBJ1-1,TGCAGTGCTAGACGACAGGTACACACTGAAGCTTTCTTT,CSARRQVHTEAFF
few,TRBV4-3,TRBD1,TRBJ2-7,TGCGCCAGCAGCCAAGAAGGACAGGGGGACGAGCAGTACTTC,CASSQEGQGDEQYF
NA,TRBV4-1,NA,TRBJ1-4,TGCGCCAGCAGCCAAACAGGGTCAACTAATGAAAAACTGTTTTTT,CASSQTGSTNEKLFF
few,TRBV2,TRBD1,TRBJ1-2,TGTGCCAGCAGTACAGGGGCCCCCTATGGCTACACCTTC,CASSTGAPYGYTF
few,TRBV5-1,NA,TRBJ2-3,TGCGCCAGCAGCCCCCTGGCGGGGCGAGATACGCAGTATTTT,CASSPLAGRDTQYF
few,TRBV5-1,NA,TRBJ1-1,TGCGCCAGCAGCTTGGAATCGACAGTCACTGAAGCTTTCTTT,CASSLESTVTEAFF